This T cell receptor beta chain stems from a study of cytomegalovirus exposure and HLA in healthy donors. The length of the CDR3 is 11 residues. Germline CDR1 is DFQATT and CDR2 is SNEGSKA (reference sequence). V gave up 0 bases and J gave up 8 bases, with 7 bases separating them. Remarks on this clone: Antigen: not known.

TCRdb's copy holds only in-frame clones and misses some; the assay was immunoSEQ multiplex PCR. The sample holds some 200,000 clones, more than 65% seen once. The donors were members of the validation cohort comprising over 100 subjects, separate from the roughly 690-subject first cohort. Whole-study results and caveats: Whilst most TCR sequences proved rare, a subset of public TCRs occurred across many donors. The study designated around 150 TCR beta chains cytomegalovirus-associated.

The sequence was collected from a woman between 18 and 29 years old in good health and CMV-seropositive. The sample was PBMCs. The chain joins TRBV20-1 to TRBJ1-1, with no clear D. This chain's CDR3 is CSARDAAEAFF. CDR3 sequence (DNA): TGCAGTGCTAGAGATGCGGCAGAAGCTTTCTTT.